The 15 T cell receptor beta chains reported below all come from one sample, sequenced in a study of molecular identifiers for immune sequencing clone quantification. TCRdb re-derived calls from the PCR reads in MiXCR, one entry per CDR3 protein. Counted here are about 510,000 distinct CDR3 sequences, 20% to 25% occurring once; the ten biggest clones make up under 0.85%. Sequenced input: naive CD8+ T cells from blood, with Jurkat cell RNA spiked in. This sample's subset: FACS-sorted CD8+CD4-CCR7+CD45RA+ naive T cells. Receptors were obtained from a human donor in good health. Some libraries in this study had Jurkat cell RNA spiked in.

This clonotype was found many times. The chain has TRBV29-1 and TRBJ2-2; TRBD1 agrees at 7 bases. CDR1 is SQVTM and CDR2 is ANQGSEA in the germline V gene. Trimming cost V 3 bases and J 0 bases; bases outside gene matches: 4. The CDR3 spans 15 residues. In DNA form, the CDR3 reads TGCAGCGTTGAGTATGACAGGGCGAACACCGGGGAGCTGTTTTTT. It yields the protein CSVEYDRANTGELFF.

This clonotype was observed a few times. The gene calls are TRBV7-9 and TRBJ1-1; the D gene is possibly TRBD1 (6 bases). CDR1 and CDR2 from the germline V gene are SEHNR and FQNEAQ (reference sequence). V lost 4 bases and J lost 2, with 11 bases in between. This CDR3 spans 14 amino acids. This CDR3 reads CASSSTGSNTEAFF. The CDR3 coding sequence is TGTGCCAGCAGCTCGACAGGATCAAACACTGAAGCTTTCTTT.

This clonotype was observed a few times. The chain uses TRBV30 and TRBJ1-1; no clear D. Per germline, CDR1 GTSNPN and CDR2 SVGIG (reference sequence). Trimming stripped 2 bases from V and 5 bases from J, with 9 bases between. The CDR3 is 12 residues long. The CDR3 DNA sequence: TGTGCCTGGAGTACCGGGGTGACTGAAGCTTTCTTT. Its translation: CAWSTGVTEAFF.

This clonotype was found many times. The chain uses TRBV6-4 and TRBJ1-1; D gene ambiguous. The CDR3 has 13 amino acids. Germline assignment: CDR1 MRHNA and CDR2 SNTAGT. Trimming took off 6 bases at V and 1 base at J, with 9 bases between the two ends. The CDR3 DNA reads TGTGCCAGCAGAGATACTTCGAACACTGAAGCTTTCTTT. This gives the protein CASRDTSNTEAFF.

The J gene is TRBJ1-6, the V gene TRBV12-3 or TRBV12-4; D is uncertain. The germline V and J ends were trimmed by 2 bases and 0 bases, with 11 bases remaining between them. The CDR3 covers 17 residues. CDR3 residues: CASSLYPVSSYNSPLHF. In nucleotides, the CDR3 is TGTGCCAGCAGTTTATATCCTGTCAGCTCCTATAATTCACCCCTCCACTTT.

This clonotype was recorded a few times. The rearrangement uses TRBV28 and TRBJ2-1, with TRBD2 matching over 11 bases. Germline trimming cut 6 bases from V and 2 bases from J; bases unmatched to any gene: 12. This CDR3 has 18 residues. From germline, CDR1 is MDHEN and CDR2 SYDVKM. The CDR3 region has the DNA TGTGCCAGCAGCCACCAGGTAGCGGGAGGGGGGCCCTACAATGAGCAGTTCTTC. It is translated as CASSHQVAGGGPYNEQFF.

The V and J genes are TRBV29-1 and TRBJ2-7; TRBD1 matches at 7 bases. This CDR3 contains 13 residues. Per the germline V gene, CDR1 is SQVTM and CDR2 is ANQGSEA. The junction had 12 bases not matched to a gene; V was cut back by 6 bases and J by 7 bases. The CDR3 coding sequence is TGCAGCGTAGGGGGCGCATCGGGAATGGAGCAGTACTTC. Protein sequence: CSVGGASGMEQYF.

This sequence joins TRBV12-3 or TRBV12-4 and TRBJ2-7; TRBD2 agrees at 7 bases. CDR3 length: 13 residues. Trimming took 7 bases from V and 5 from J; bases not matched to a gene: 8. The CDR3 region is CASKLTGTNEQYF. CDR3 coding DNA: TGTGCCAGCAAGCTCACCGGGACTAACGAGCAGTACTTC.

The V and J genes are TRBV6-6 and TRBJ2-3, with a weak D call TRBD2 (6 bases). CDR1 MNHNY and CDR2 SVGAGI come from the germline V gene (reference sequence). The CDR3 spans 14 residues. Trimming left V 7 bases short and J 0 bases short, with 11 bases between. The CDR3: CASTRRESTDTQYF. In nucleotides, the CDR3 is TGTGCCAGCACGCGGAGGGAAAGCACAGATACGCAGTATTTT.

Many counts were recorded for this clonotype. The chain recombines TRBV7-8 with TRBJ2-3; possible D gene TRBD1, 5 bases. Trimming pared 9 bases from V and 0 bases from J, leaving 34 bases between. Germline CDR1 reads SGHVS; CDR2 reads FQNEAQ. The CDR3 sequence is 21 residues long. The chain's CDR3 is CARQGPWLVKKKKKSTDTQYF. The DNA for the CDR3 is TGTGCCAGGCAGGGTCCTTGGCTGGTAAAGAAGAAGAAGAAAAGCACAGATACGCAGTATTTT. Complete variable domain (other parts from reference TRBV7-8 and TRBJ2-3): GAGVSQSPRYKVAKRGQDVALRCDPISGHVSLFWYQQALGQGPEFLTYFQNEAQLDKSGLPSDRFFAERPEGSVSTLKIQRTQQEDSAVYLCARQGPWLVKKKKKSTDTQYFGPGTRLTVL.

Comment on this clonotype: Its ends do not fully match the called genes, so a read error is possible. The V gene is TRBV7-9, the J gene TRBJ2-3; D unclear. The CDR3 is 15 amino acids. The V gene's germline CDR1 is SEHNR and CDR2 FQNEAQ (reference sequence). CDR3 DNA: TGTGCCTGCAGCTTTTCTCTAGGTGATAGGGATACGCAGTATTTT. This encodes CACSFSLGDRDTQYF.

Ten or more counts support this clonotype. The rearrangement links TRBV28 to TRBJ2-7; possible D gene TRBD1, 5 bases. Germline V lookup: CDR1 MDHEN, CDR2 SYDVKM. The CDR3 totals 13 residues. V was clipped by 3 bases and J by 4 bases, with 10 bases between them. The CDR3 spells CASSFGSGYEQYF. The CDR3 bases are TGTGCCAGCAGTTTTGGGTCAGGGTACGAGCAGTACTTC. Full variable domain (missing parts from reference TRBV28 and TRBJ2-7): DVKVTQSSRYLVKRTGEKVFLECVQDMDHENMFWYRQDPGLGLRLIYFSYDVKMKEKGDIPEGYSVSREKKERFSLILESASTNQTSMYLCASSFGSGYEQYFGPGTRLTVT.

A remark on this clonotype: Given the absence of the conserved phenylalanine or tryptophan at the CDR3 end, a read error is likely. The J gene is TRBJ2-7, the V gene TRBV20-1; 7 bases align to TRBD2. The germline CDR1 and CDR2 sequences are DFQATT and SNEGSKA (reference sequence). There are 16 residues in the CDR3. CDR3 nucleotides: TGCAGCGCCGAAGCTTCGTCGGGGAGGGCGCCCTACGAGCAGTACCTC. Its protein product is CSAEASSGRAPYEQYL.

On this clonotype: A much more abundant neighbour one base away suggests this may be a read error. This rearrangement joins TRBV20-1 to TRBJ2-2, with TRBD2 matching 9 bases. Germline V CDR1 and CDR2: DFQATT, SNEGSKA (reference sequence). There are 16 residues in the CDR3. The CDR3: CSAETSGRINTGELLF. Written as DNA, the CDR3 is TGCAGTGCCGAGACTAGCGGAAGAATAAACACCGGGGAGCTGCTTTTT.

V usage is TRBV28 and J usage is TRBJ1-5; no firm D call. There are 15 residues in the CDR3. V dropped 1 base and J dropped 2 bases, with 9 bases sitting between them. The V gene's germline CDR1 is MDHEN and CDR2 SYDVKM. For the CDR3, the DNA is TGTGCCAGCAGTTTATTCGTAGAGGGCAATCAGCCCCAGCATTTT. It is translated as CASSLFVEGNQPQHF.